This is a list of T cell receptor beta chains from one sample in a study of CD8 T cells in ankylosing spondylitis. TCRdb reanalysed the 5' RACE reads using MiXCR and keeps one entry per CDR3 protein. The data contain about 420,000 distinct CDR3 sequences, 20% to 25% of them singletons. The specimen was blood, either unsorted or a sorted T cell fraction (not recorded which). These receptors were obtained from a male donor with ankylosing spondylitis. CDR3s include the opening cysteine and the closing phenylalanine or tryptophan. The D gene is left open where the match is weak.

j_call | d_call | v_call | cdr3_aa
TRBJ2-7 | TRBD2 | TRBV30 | CAWTRLAGVYEQYF
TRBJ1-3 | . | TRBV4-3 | CASSQERTGRNTIYF
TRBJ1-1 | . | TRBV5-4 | CASSGRGLTEAFF
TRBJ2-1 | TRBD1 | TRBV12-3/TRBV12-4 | CASSLVTGPSYNEQFF
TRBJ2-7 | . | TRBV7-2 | CASSSHPSSGEQYF
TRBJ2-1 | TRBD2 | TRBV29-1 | CSDMGLRFDNEQFF
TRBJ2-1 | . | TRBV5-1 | CASSLVGSSNQNEQFF
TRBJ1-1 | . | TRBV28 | CASSPRVSEAFF
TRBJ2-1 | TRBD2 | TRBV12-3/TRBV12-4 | CASRLRTSGTYNEQFF
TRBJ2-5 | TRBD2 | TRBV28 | CASTTLAGEYQETQYF
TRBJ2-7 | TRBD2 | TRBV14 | CASSQERKAGGPRYEQYF
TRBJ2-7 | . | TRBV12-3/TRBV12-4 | CASQRTRQSEQYF
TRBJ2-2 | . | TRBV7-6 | CASSLPNRRGPGELFF
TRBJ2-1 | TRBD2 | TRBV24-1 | CATSDAASGTYNEQFF
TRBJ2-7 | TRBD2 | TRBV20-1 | CSATTSGYEQYF
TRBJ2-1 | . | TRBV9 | CASSAYDYIYNEQFF
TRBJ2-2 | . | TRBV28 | CASSRERLTGELFF
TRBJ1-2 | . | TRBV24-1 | CATSDAGADSRNYGYTF
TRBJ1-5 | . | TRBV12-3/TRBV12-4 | CASSSYGTKNQPQHF
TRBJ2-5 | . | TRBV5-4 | CASSAVWSETQYF
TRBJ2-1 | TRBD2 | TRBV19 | CASSAGLAGYYNEQFF
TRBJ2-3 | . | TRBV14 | CASRRGFTDTQYF
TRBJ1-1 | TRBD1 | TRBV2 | CASSETPGQPGFPEAFF
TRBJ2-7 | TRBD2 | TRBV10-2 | CASRPGRGGNEQYF
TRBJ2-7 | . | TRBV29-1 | CSVGVGGPYEQYF
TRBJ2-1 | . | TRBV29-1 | CSVAWASSYNEQFF
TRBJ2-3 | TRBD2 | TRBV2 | CASSVGLDTDTQYF
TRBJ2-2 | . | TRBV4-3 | CASSQVVRGELFF
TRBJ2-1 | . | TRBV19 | CASRVADRSYNEQFF
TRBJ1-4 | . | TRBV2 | CASRQGKLFF
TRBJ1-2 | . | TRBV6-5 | CASSYSRRTYGYTF
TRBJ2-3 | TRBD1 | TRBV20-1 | CSAITGADTQYF
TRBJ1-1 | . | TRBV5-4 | CASSLALMPSQGVNTEAFF
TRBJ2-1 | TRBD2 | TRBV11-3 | CASSLYGGLAGDNEQFF
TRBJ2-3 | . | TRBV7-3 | CASSSKGGSTDTQYF
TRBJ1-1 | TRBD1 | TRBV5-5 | CASTRGQGPNTEAFF
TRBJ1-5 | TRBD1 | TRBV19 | CASTLRQGANQPQHF
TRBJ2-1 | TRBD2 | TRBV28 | CASSSLAGGAYNEQFF
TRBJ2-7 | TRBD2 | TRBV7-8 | CASSPRRGRVGYEQYF
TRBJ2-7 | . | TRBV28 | CASSLTRRAAFSYEQYF
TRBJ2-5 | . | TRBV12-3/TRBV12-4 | CASSFQVTYQETQYF
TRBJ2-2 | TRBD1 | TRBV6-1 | CASTLDRGQWNTGELFF
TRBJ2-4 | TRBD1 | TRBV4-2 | CASNQVGRGRDIQYF
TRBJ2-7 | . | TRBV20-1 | CSARDRAYEQYF
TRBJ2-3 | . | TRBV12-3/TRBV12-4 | CASSSEGDTQYF
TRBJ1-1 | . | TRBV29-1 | CSVDTEAFF
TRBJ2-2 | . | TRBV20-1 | CSASGPKTGELFF
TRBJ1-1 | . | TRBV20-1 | CSARDLGAAEAFF
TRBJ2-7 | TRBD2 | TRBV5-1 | CASSLSGIREQYF